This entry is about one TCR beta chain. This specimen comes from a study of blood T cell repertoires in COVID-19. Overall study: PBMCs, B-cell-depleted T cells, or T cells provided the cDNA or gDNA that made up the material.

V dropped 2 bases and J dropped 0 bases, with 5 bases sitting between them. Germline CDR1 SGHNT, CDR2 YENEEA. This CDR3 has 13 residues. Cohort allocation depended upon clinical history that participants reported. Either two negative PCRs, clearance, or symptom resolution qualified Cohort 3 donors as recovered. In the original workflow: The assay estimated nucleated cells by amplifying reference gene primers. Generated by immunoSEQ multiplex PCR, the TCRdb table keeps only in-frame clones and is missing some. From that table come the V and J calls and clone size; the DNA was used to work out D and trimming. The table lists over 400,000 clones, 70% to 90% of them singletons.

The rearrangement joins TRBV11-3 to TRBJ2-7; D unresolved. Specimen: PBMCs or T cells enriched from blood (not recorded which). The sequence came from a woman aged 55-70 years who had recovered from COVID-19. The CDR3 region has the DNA TGTGCCAGCAGCTTACAGTACTCCTACGAGCAGTACTTC. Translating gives CASSLQYSYEQYF.